This T cell receptor (beta chain) was recorded in a study of blood T cell repertoires in COVID-19. Study at large: COVID-19 samples, acute and convalescent, were from the United States, Italy and Spain.

Here immunoSEQ multiplex PCR was the method, and the copy in TCRdb shows in-frame clones only, minus some. The table shows 88,000 or so clones, with around 78% occurring only once. A few counts support this clone. Material: peripheral blood. The TCR originated in a human donor in a cohort sampled during active COVID-19.

The CDR3 loop is CASSFGGPYGYTF. DNA of the CDR3: TGTGCCAGCAGTTTTGGGGGCCCGTATGGCTACACCTTC. J is TRBJ1-2 and V is TRBV28; TRBD1 might be the D (6 bases). The CDR3 contains 13 residues. Trimming pared 3 bases from V and 5 bases from J, leaving 10 bases between. The germline V gene has CDR1 MDHEN and CDR2 SYDVKM.